This T cell receptor (beta chain) was recorded in a study of CD8 T cells in ankylosing spondylitis. With molecular barcodes, quantitative 5'-RACE was used to make the TCR beta libraries. TCRdb independently ran MiXCR on the 5' RACE reads; one entry per CDR3 protein. The sample holds a few hundred thousand distinct CDR3 sequences, over 15% seen once. The CDR3 has 13 amino acids. Looked up from germline, CDR1 is DFQATT and CDR2 is SNEGSKA (reference sequence). V was pared by 3 bases and J by 4 bases, with 13 bases between. For this clonotype: Its cognate antigen is unknown.

General study points: Prior literature has documented some motif variants in synovial fluid and blood from reactive arthritis. Seemingly characteristic of ankylosing spondylitis blood was a TCR beta motif consisting of 7 or 8 highly homologous variants.

V is TRBV20-1 and J is TRBJ2-7; perhaps TRBD2 as D (5 bases). The TCR comes from a male donor with ankylosing spondylitis or in good health (not recorded which). Sample: blood, either unsorted or a sorted T cell fraction (not recorded which). CDR3 DNA sequence: TGCAGTGCTAGGTTACGAGACTATTACGAGCAGTACTTC. Translated, it gives CSARLRDYYEQYF.